This TCR beta chain was identified during a study of blood T cell repertoires in COVID-19. Study summary: Some COVID-19 samples were acute and others convalescent; all came from the United States, Italy and Spain. T cells, B-cell-depleted T cells, or PBMCs supplied cDNA or gDNA.

This CDR3 region has 12 residues. The V end lost 5 bases, the J end lost 5 bases, and 9 bases lay between the germline ends. Per germline, CDR1 SGHTA and CDR2 FQGNSA. Authors' data handling: For nucleated cells, counts were estimated from reference gene primer amplification. Some clones are missing from TCRdb's copy, which holds only in-frame ones; the method was immunoSEQ multiplex PCR. V, J and clone size are those of that table, while D and trimming were read from the DNA. The sample contains roughly 70,000 clones, 90% to 95% of which appear only once. What was sequenced was peripheral blood. J is TRBJ1-1 and V is TRBV7-2; D unresolved. The sequence came from a human donor in a cohort sampled during active COVID-19. The CDR3 spells CASSGEGTEAFF. The CDR3 DNA is TGTGCCAGCAGCGGAGAGGGAACTGAAGCTTTCTTT. Using reference TRBV7-2 and TRBJ1-1 for the parts outside the CDR3, the full variable domain is GAGVSQSPSNKVTEKGKDVELRCDPISGHTALYWYRQSLGQGLEFLIYFQGNSAPDKSGLPSDRFSAERTGGSVSTLTIQRTQQEDSAVYLCASSGEGTEAFFGQGTRLTVV.